This TCR beta chain was recorded in a study of T cells in Graves' hyperthyroidism and ophthalmopathy. Across the whole study: Peripheral blood was acquired at first diagnosis, ahead of any therapy whatsoever.

A word on this clonotype: As yet, its antigen is unknown.

Exclusions: uncontrolled infection, other autoimmune disease, pregnancy, lactation. Diagnoses rested on clinical symptoms, serum thyroxine and TRAb, thyroid ultrasound and orbital computed tomography. Findings of the study overall: The blood repertoire included most of the expanded thyroid clonotypes above 0.001.

Researchers amplified the TCR beta CDR3 regions from RNA transcripts. When the TCR CDR3 underwent first-round RT-PCR, the HTBI primer set was used. TCRdb processed the multiplex PCR reads anew with MiXCR; each CDR3 protein has one entry. This table has 500,000 to 650,000 distinct CDR3 sequences, approximately 15% appearing once. V lost 6 bases to trimming and J lost 3 bases; unmatched junction nucleotides: 5. The CDR3 runs to 15 residues. Germline CDR1 is LNHDA and CDR2 is SQIVND (reference sequence). What was sequenced was blood. The chain uses TRBV19 and TRBJ2-1, with TRBD2 identical over 10 bases. This sequence was found in a woman in her forties or fifties with Graves' ophthalmopathy. CDR3 DNA sequence: TGTGCCAGTAGACCAACTAGCGGGAACTACAATGAGCAGTTCTTC. Translation gives CASRPTSGNYNEQFF.